This T cell receptor (beta chain) emerged from a study of T-cell reconstitution after alpha-beta-depleted transplantation in children. Unique molecular identifiers were incorporated when the TCRbeta library was constructed. TCRdb reprocessed the PCR reads via MiXCR and lists one record per CDR3 protein. The table shows 450,000 to 500,000 distinct CDR3 sequences, with approximately 13% occurring only once. This clonotype appeared many times. The J segment lost 7 bases and the V segment lost 6 bases, leaving 10 bases of the junction unmatched. This CDR3 spans 16 amino acids. Germline lookup yields CDR1 SGHAT and CDR2 FQNNGV.

The chain is built from TRBV11-2 and TRBJ2-1; 12 nucleotides line up with TRBD2. The sample consisted of PBMCs from the stem cell graft donor, taken from the stem cell graft. The receptor's source is a human donor who donated a stem cell graft to a child with combined immunodeficiency. The CDR3 reads CASSSHSGLAGNEQFF. The CDR3 region has the DNA TGTGCCAGCAGTAGTCATAGCGGACTAGCGGGGAATGAGCAGTTCTTC. The full variable domain, its missing parts supplied by reference TRBV11-2 and TRBJ2-1, is EAGVAQSPRYKIIEKRQSVAFWCNPISGHATLYWYQQILGQGPKLLIQFQNNGVVDDSQLPKDRFSAERLKGVDSTLKIQPAKLEDSAVYLCASSSHSGLAGNEQFFGPGTRLTVL.